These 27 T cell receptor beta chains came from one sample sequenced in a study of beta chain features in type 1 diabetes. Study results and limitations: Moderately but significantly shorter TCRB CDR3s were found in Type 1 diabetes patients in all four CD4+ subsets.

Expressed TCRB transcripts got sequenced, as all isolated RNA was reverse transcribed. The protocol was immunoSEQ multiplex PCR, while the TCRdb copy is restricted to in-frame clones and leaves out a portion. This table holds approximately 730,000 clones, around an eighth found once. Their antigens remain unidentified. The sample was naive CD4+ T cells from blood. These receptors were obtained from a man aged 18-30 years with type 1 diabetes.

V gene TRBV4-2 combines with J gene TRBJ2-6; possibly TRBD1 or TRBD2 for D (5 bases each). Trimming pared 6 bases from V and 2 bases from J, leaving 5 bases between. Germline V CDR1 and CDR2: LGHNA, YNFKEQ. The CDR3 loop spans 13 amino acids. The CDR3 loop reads CASRGAGANVLTF. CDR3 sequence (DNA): TGTGCCAGCAGGGGGGCTGGGGCCAACGTCCTGACTTTC.

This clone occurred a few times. CDR3 loop: CAISEIGNSPLHF. As DNA, the CDR3 is TGTGCCATCAGTGAGATCGGTAATTCACCCCTCCACTTT. V gene TRBV10-3 combines with J gene TRBJ1-6; D call uncertain. The V and J ends lost 2 bases and 6 bases respectively, with 5 bases between them. Looked up from germline, CDR1 is ENHRY and CDR2 is SYGVKD. The CDR3 spans 13 residues.

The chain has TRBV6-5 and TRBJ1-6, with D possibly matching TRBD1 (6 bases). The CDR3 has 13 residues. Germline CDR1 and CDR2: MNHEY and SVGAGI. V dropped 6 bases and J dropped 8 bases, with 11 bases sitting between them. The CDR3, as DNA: TGTGCCAGCAGCTACAGGGAGGATTCACCCCTCCACTTT. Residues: CASSYREDSPLHF.

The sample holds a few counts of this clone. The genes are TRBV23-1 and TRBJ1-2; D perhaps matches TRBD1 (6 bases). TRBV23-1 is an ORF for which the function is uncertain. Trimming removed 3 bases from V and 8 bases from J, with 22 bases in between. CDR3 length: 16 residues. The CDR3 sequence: CASSHRGYGGLRGYTF. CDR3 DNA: TGCGCCAGCAGTCATCGCGGTTATGGGGGCTTGCGGGGCTACACCTTC.

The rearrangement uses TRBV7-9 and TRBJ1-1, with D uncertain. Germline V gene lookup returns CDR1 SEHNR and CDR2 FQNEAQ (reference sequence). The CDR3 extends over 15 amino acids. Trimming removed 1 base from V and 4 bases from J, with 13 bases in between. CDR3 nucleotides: TGTGCCAGCAGCTTAGGGGCGTGGGGAGGCACTGAAGCTTTCTTT. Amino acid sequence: CASSLGAWGGTEAFF.

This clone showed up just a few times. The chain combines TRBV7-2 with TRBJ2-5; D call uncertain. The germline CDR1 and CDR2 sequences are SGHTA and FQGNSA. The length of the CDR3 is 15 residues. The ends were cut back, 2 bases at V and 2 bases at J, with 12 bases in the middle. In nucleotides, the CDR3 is TGTGCCAGCAGCTTAAGACCCGGGTCGCAAGAGACCCAGTACTTC. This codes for CASSLRPGSQETQYF.

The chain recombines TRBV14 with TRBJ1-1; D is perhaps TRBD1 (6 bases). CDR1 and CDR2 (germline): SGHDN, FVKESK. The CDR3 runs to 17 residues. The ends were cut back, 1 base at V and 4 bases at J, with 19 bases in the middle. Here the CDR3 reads CASSQAARGGMGTEAFF. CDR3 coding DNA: TGTGCCAGCAGCCAAGCAGCTCGAGGGGGGATGGGCACTGAAGCTTTCTTT. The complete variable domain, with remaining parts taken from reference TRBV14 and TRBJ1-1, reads EAGVTQFPSHSVIEKGQTVTLRCDPISGHDNLYWYRRVMGKEIKFLLHFVKESKQDESGMPNNRFLAERTGGTYSTLKVQPAELEDSGVYFCASSQAARGGMGTEAFFGQGTRLTVV.

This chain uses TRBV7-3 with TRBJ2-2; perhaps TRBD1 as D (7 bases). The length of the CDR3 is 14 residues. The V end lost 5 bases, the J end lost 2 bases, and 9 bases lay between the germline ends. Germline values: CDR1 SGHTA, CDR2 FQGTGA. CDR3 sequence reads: CASSQGGNTGELFF. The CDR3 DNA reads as TGTGCCAGCAGCCAGGGGGGTAACACCGGGGAGCTGTTTTTT.

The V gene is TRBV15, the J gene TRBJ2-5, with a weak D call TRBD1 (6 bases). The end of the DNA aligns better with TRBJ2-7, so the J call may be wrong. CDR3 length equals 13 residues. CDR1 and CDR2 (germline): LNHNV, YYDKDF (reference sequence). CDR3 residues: CATSRRQAYEQYF. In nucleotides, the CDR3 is TGTGCCACCAGCAGGCGACAGGCCTACGAGCAGTACTTC.

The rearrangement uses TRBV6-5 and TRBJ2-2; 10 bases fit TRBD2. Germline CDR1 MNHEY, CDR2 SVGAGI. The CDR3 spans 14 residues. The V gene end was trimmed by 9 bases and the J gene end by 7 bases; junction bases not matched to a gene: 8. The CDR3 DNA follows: TGTGCCAGTTCTAGCGGGGGACAGGTCGGGGAGCTGTTTTTT. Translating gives CASSSGGQVGELFF.

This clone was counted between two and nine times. The CDR3 DNA reads TGTGCCTGGAGTGTATGGGCTGCCGACTCTGGGGCCAACGTCCTGACTTTC. It is translated as CAWSVWAADSGANVLTF. The J gene is TRBJ2-6, the V gene TRBV30; no reliable D call. CDR3 length: 17 amino acids. Trimming pared 0 bases from V and 0 bases from J, leaving 12 bases between. Germline V gives CDR1 GTSNPN, CDR2 SVGIG (reference sequence).

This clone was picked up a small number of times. CDR3 sequence reads: CASSHPDRGHTGELFF. DNA of the CDR3: TGCGCCAGCAGCCACCCGGACAGGGGGCACACCGGGGAGCTGTTTTTT. The chain is built from TRBV4-1 and TRBJ2-2; TRBD1 aligns across 11 bases. Germline CDR1 and CDR2: MGHRA and YSYEKL. V gave up 3 bases and J gave up 3 bases; unmatched junction bases: 3. The CDR3 is 16 residues long.

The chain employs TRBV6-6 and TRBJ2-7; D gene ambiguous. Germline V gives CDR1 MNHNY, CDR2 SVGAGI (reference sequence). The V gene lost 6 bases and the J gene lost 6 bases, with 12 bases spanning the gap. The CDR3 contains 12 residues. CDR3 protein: CASSQRAGEQYF. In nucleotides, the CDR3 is TGTGCCAGCAGCCAAAGGGCAGGCGAGCAGTACTTC.

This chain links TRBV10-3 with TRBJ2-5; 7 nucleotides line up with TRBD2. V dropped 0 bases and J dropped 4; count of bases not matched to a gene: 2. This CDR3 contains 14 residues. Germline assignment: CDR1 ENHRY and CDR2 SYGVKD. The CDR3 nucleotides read TGTGCCATCAGTGAGTCGACTAGCAGAGAGACCCAGTACTTC. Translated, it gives CAISESTSRETQYF.

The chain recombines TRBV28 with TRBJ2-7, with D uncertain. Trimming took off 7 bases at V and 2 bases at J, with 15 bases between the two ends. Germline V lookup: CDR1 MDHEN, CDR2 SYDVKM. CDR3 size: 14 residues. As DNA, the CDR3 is TGTGCCAGCAAGTCCTCCGGGTCAACCTACGAGCAGTACTTC. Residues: CASKSSGSTYEQYF. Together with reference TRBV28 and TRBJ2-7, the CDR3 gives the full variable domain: DVKVTQSSRYLVKRTGEKVFLECVQDMDHENMFWYRQDPGLGLRLIYFSYDVKMKEKGDIPEGYSVSREKKERFSLILESASTNQTSMYLCASKSSGSTYEQYFGPGTRLTVT.

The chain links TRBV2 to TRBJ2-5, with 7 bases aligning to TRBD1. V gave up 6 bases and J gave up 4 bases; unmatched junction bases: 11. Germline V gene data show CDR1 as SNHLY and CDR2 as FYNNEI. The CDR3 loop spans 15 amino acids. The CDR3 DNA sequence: TGTGCCAGCAGCGGAAGACAGGGAAGGGGAGAGACCCAGTACTTC. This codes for CASSGRQGRGETQYF.

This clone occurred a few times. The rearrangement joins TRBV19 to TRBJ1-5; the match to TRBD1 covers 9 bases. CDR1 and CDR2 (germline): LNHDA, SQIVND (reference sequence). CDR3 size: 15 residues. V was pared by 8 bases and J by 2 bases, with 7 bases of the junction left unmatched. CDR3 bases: TGTGCCAGTGGGGACAGGGCGGGGGGCAATCAGCCCCAGCATTTT. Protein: CASGDRAGGNQPQHF.

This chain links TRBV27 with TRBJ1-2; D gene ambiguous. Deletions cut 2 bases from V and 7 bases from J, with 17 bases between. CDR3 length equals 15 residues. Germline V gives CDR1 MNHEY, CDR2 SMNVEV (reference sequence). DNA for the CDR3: TGTGCCAGCAGTTTAGAAGGAGAAGGAGCAGCTGGCTACACCTTC. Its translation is CASSLEGEGAAGYTF.

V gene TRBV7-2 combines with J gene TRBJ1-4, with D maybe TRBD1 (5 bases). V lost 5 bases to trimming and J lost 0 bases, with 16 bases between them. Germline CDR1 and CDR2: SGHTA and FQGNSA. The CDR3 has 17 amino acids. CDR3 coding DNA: TGTGCCAGCAGCATGGGACCTAAAGAGGCAACTAATGAAAAACTGTTTTTT. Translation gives CASSMGPKEATNEKLFF.

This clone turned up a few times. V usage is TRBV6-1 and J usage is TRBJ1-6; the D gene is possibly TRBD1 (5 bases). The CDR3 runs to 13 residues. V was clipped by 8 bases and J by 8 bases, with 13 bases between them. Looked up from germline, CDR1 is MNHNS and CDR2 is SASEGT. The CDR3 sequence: CASGTEVYSPLHF. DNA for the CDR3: TGTGCCAGCGGGACCGAGGTTTATTCACCCCTCCACTTT.

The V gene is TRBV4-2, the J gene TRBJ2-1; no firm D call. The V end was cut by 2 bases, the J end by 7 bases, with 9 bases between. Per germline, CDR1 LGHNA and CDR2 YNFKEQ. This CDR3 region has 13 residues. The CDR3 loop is CASSQSPSNEQFF. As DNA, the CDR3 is TGTGCCAGCAGCCAATCTCCTAGTAATGAGCAGTTCTTC.

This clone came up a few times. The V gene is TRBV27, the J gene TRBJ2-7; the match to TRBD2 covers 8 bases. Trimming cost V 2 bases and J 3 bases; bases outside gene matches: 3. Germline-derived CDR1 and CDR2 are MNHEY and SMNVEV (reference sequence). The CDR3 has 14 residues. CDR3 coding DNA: TGTGCCAGCAGTTTACCGGGAGGGGGCTACGAGCAGTACTTC. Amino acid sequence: CASSLPGGGYEQYF.

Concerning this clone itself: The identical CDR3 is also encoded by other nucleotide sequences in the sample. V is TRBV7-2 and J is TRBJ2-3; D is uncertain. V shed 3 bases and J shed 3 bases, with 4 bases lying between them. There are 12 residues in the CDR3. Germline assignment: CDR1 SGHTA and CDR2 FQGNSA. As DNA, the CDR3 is TGTGCCAGCAGCTTGTATACAGATACGCAGTATTTT. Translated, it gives CASSLYTDTQYF.

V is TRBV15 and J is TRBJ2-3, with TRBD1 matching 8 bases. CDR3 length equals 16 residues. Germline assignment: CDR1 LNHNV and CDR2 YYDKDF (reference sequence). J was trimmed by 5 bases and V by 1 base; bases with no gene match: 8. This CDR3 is CATSRVRTGPQDTQYF. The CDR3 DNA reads TGTGCCACCAGCAGAGTCCGGACAGGGCCCCAAGATACGCAGTATTTT.

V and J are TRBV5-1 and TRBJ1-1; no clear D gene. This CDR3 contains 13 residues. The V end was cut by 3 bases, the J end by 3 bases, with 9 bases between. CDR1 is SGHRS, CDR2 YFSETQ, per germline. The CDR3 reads CASSYPGYTEAFF. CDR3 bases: TGCGCCAGCAGCTACCCGGGGTACACTGAAGCTTTCTTT.

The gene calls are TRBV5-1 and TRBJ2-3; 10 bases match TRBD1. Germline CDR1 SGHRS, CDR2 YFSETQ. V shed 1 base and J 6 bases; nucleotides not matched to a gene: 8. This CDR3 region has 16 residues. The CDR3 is CASSLRGTGAWDTQYF. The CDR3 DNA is TGCGCCAGCAGCTTGCGAGGGACAGGGGCATGGGATACGCAGTATTTT.

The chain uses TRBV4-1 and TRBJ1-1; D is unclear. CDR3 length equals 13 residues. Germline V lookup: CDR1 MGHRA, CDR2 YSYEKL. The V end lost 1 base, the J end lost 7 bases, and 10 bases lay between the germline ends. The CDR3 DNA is TGCGCCAGCAGCCAAGGTCTTCCGGATGAAGCTTTCTTT. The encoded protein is CASSQGLPDEAFF.